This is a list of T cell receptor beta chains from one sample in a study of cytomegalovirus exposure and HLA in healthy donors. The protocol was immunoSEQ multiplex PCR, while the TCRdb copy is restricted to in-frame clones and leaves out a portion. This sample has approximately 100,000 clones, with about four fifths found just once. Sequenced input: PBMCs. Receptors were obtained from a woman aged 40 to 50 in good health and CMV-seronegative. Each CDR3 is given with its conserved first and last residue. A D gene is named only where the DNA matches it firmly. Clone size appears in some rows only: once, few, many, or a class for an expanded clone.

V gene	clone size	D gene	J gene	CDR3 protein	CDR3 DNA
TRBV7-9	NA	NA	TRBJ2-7	CSSSPTGGEQYF	TGTTCCAGCAGCCCAACCGGGGGCGAGCAGTACTTC
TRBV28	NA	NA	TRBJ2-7	CASSFQAHYEQYF	TGTGCCAGCAGTTTCCAGGCGCACTACGAGCAGTACTTC
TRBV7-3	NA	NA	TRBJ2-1	CASGFDSDNEQFF	TGTGCCAGCGGGTTTGATAGCGACAATGAGCAGTTCTTC
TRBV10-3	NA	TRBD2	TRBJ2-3	CAISATSGSADTQYF	TGTGCCATCAGTGCGACTAGCGGGAGCGCAGATACGCAGTATTTT
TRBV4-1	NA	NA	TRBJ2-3	CASSQEQRAGTDTQYF	TGCGCCAGCAGCCAAGAACAGCGGGCCGGCACAGATACGCAGTATTTT
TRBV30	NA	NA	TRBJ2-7	CAWSVRKGPSYEQYF	TGTGCCTGGAGTGTACGTAAGGGGCCCTCCTACGAGCAGTACTTC
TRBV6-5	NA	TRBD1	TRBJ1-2	CASSDRTGGHGYTF	TGTGCCAGCAGTGATAGGACAGGGGGTCACGGCTACACCTTC
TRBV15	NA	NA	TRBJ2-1	CATSRDDFKEPPYNEQFF	TGTGCCACCAGCAGAGATGATTTCAAAGAGCCTCCCTACAATGAGCAGTTCTTC
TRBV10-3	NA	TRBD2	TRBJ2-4	CAISESGLAGGPQGAKNIQYF	TGTGCCATCAGTGAATCGGGACTAGCGGGAGGGCCCCAGGGGGCCAAAAACATTCAGTACTTC
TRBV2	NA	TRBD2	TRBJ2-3	CASSAYAGTSGDTDTQYF	TGTGCCAGCAGCGCCTATGCCGGGACTAGCGGCGACACAGATACGCAGTATTTT
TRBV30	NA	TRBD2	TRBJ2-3	CAWSPFAGDLLSSTDTQYF	TGTGCCTGGAGTCCCTTTGCGGGGGACTTATTATCTAGCACAGATACGCAGTATTTT
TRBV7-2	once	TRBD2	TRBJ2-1	CASSSYGGVSGEQFF	TGTGCCAGCAGCTCTTACGGGGGGGTCAGCGGTGAGCAGTTCTTC
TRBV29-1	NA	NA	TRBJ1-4	CSVEAGEGNEKLFF	TGCAGCGTTGAAGCTGGGGAGGGGAATGAAAAACTGTTTTTT
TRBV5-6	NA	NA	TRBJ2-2	CASSLAGGGELFF	TGTGCCAGCAGCTTGGCCGGGGGCGGGGAGCTGTTTTTT
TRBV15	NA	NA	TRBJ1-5	CATSRDRAGGNQPQHF	TGTGCCACCAGCAGAGATCGGGCAGGGGGCAATCAGCCCCAGCATTTT
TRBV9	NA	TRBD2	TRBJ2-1	CASSVGGGLEQEQFF	TGTGCCAGCAGCGTAGGCGGGGGGTTGGAGCAGGAGCAGTTCTTC
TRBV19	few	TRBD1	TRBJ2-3	CASRQIFGTGRTDTQYF	TGTGCCAGTAGGCAAATCTTTGGGACAGGCCGCACTGATACGCAGTATTTT
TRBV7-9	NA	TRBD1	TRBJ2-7	CASSWGQGESYEQYF	TGTGCCAGCAGCTGGGGACAGGGCGAGAGCTACGAGCAGTACTTC
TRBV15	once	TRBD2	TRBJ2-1	CATSRDSGGWYEQFF	TGTGCCACCAGCAGAGATAGCGGGGGTTGGTATGAGCAGTTCTTC
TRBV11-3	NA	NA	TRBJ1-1	CASSLEQNTEAFF	TGTGCCAGCAGCTTAGAACAGAACACTGAAGCTTTCTTT
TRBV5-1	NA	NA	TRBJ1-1	CASSLGQANTEAFF	TGCGCCAGCAGCTTGGGACAGGCGAACACTGAAGCTTTCTTT
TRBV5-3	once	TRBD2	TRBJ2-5	CAFLMGGAEQYF	TGTGCCTTTCTAATGGGAGGGGCTGAGCAGTACTTC
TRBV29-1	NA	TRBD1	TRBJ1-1	CSATGVGEAFF	TGCAGCGCGACAGGGGTGGGAGAGGCTTTCTTT
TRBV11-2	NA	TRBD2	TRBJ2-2	CASSLLAGGPGTGELFF	TGTGCCAGCAGCTTACTCGCGGGGGGGCCAGGAACCGGGGAGCTGTTTTTT
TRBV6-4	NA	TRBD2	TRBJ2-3	CASSDSSGGADTQYF	TGTGCCAGCAGTGACTCTAGCGGGGGGGCAGATACGCAGTATTTT
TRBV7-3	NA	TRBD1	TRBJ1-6	CASSQTGGLDSPLHF	TGTGCCAGCAGCCAGACAGGGGGCTTGGACTCACCCCTCCACTTT
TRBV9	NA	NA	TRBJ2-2	CASSAPGEELFF	TGTGCCAGCAGCGCCCCAGGGGAGGAGCTGTTTTTT
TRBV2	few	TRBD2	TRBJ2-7	CASSVGLALEQYF	TGTGCCAGCAGTGTGGGACTAGCGCTGGAGCAGTACTTC
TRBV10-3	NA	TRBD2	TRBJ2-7	CAISPGRTSGSYEQYF	TGTGCCATCAGCCCGGGCCGGACTAGCGGGAGTTACGAGCAGTACTTC
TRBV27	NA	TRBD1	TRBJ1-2	CASSLQGQGSQLYGYTF	TGTGCCAGCAGTTTACAAGGACAGGGTTCCCAACTCTATGGCTACACCTTC
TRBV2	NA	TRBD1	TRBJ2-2	CASSGTVPGELFF	TGTGCCAGCAGCGGGACAGTCCCCGGGGAGCTGTTTTTT
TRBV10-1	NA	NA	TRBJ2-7	CASSESQGYPYEQYF	TGCGCCAGCAGTGAGAGCCAGGGTTACCCCTACGAGCAGTACTTC
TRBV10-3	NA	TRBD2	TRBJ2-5	CAISGGGSGETQYF	TGTGCCATCAGTGGGGGGGGGAGTGGAGAGACCCAGTACTTC
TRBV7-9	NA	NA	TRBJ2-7	CSSSSFLGGADEQYF	TGTTCCAGCAGCTCCTTTCTTGGGGGGGCTGATGAGCAGTACTTC
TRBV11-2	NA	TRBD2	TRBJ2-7	CASSPLAGVGPGYEQYF	TGTGCCAGCAGCCCCTTAGCGGGAGTAGGGCCCGGGTACGAGCAGTACTTC
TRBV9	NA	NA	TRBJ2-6	CASSGRPFSGANVLTF	TGTGCCAGCAGCGGGCGGCCCTTCTCTGGGGCCAACGTCCTGACTTTC
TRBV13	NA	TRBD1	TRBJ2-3	CASSFDRGGDTQYF	TGTGCCAGCAGCTTCGACAGGGGAGGAGATACGCAGTATTTT
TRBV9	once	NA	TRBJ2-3	CASSVDGHGTDTQYF	TGTGCCAGCAGCGTAGATGGACATGGCACAGATACGCAGTATTTT
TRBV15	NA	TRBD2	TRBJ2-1	CATSRDSGGALFSGEQFF	TGTGCCACCAGCAGAGATAGCGGGGGGGCCTTATTTTCAGGTGAGCAGTTCTTC
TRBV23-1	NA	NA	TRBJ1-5	CASFKGGGQKPSLFDQPQHF	TGCGCCAGCTTCAAAGGGGGGGGGCAGAAACCTAGCCTCTTTGATCAGCCCCAGCATTTT
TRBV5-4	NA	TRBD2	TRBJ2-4	CASSLVGGDIQYF	TGTGCCAGCAGCTTGGTTGGGGGGGACATTCAGTACTTC
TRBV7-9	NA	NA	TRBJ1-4	CASRPLAPFRPEKLFF	TGTGCCAGCAGGCCGCTTGCGCCCTTCCGCCCTGAAAAACTGTTTTTT
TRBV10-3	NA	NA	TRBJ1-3	CAISEGGRSSGGNTIYF	TGTGCCATCAGTGAGGGGGGCCGCTCTTCTGGGGGAAACACCATATATTTT
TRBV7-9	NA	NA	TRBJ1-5	CSSSLDRQNNQPQHF	TGTTCCAGCAGCTTAGATCGTCAGAACAATCAGCCCCAGCATTTT
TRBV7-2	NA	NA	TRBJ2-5	CASSIDRGQETQYF	TGTGCCAGCAGCATAGATCGGGGACAAGAGACCCAGTACTTC
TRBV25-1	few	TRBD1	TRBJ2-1	CASSNDRASYNEQFF	TGTGCCAGCAGTAACGACAGGGCCTCCTACAATGAGCAGTTCTTC
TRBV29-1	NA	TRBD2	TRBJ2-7	CSVVLAASYEQYF	TGCAGCGTTGTACTAGCGGCCTCCTACGAGCAGTACTTC
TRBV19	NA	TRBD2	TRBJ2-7	CATGTSGSQSSYEQYF	TGTGCCACCGGGACTAGCGGGAGCCAGAGCTCCTACGAGCAGTACTTC
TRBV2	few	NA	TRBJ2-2	CATHRETGELFF	TGTGCCACCCACAGGGAAACCGGGGAGCTGTTTTTT
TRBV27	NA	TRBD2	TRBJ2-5	CASSSRTSGRFETQYF	TGTGCCAGCAGTTCCAGGACTAGCGGGAGGTTTGAGACCCAGTACTTC
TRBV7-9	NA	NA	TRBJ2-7	CASSPPTGLARGEQYF	TGTGCCAGCAGCCCCCCGACAGGTCTGGCTCGGGGCGAGCAGTACTTC
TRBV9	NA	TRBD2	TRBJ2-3	CASLVAAGGPGTDTQYF	TGTGCCAGCCTGGTAGCAGCGGGAGGGCCTGGCACAGATACGCAGTATTTT
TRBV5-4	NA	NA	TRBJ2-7	CASSYGETYEQYF	TGTGCCAGCAGCTACGGGGAAACCTACGAGCAGTACTTC
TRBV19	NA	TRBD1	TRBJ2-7	CASSPTGVGYEQYF	TGTGCCAGTAGTCCCACAGGGGTGGGCTACGAGCAGTACTTC